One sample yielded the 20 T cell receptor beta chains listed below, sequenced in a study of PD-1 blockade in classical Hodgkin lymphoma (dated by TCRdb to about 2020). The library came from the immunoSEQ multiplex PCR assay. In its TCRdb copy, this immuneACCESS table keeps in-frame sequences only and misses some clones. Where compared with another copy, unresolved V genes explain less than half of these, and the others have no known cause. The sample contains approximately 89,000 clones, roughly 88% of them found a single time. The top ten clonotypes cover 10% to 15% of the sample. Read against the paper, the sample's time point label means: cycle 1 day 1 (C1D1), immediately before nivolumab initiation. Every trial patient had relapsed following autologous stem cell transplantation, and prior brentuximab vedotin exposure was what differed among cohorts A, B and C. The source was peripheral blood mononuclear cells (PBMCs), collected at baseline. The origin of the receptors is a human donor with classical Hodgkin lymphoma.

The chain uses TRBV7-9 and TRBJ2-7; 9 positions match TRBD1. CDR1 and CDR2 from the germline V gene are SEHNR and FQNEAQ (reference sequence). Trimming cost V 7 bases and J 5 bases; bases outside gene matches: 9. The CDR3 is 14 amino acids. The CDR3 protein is CASILTGGNDEQYF. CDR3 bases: TGTGCCAGCATCCTAACAGGGGGCAACGACGAGCAGTACTTC.

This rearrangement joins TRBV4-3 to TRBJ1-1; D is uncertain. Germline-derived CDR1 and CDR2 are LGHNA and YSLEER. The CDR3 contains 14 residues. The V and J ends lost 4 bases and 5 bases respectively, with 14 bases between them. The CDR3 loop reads CASSRGLGRTEAFF. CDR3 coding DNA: TGCGCCAGCAGCCGGGGTCTGGGAAGGACTGAAGCTTTCTTT.

The CDR3 reads CASSRGLAGGRVYEQYF. DNA of the CDR3: TGTGCCAGCAGCCGTGGACTAGCGGGAGGGCGAGTATACGAGCAGTACTTC. This sequence joins TRBV7-9 and TRBJ2-7; TRBD2 matches at 15 bases. The length of the CDR3 is 17 residues. CDR1 is SEHNR, CDR2 FQNEAQ, per germline (reference sequence). The V and J ends lost 5 bases and 4 bases, in that order; junction bases with no gene match: 9.

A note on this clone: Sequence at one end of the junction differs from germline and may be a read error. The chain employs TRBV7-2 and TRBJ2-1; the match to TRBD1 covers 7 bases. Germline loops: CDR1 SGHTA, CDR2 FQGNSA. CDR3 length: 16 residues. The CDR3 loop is CASSLAGTARYNEQFF. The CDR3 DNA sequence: TGTGCCAGCAGCCTAGCCGGGACAGCGAGATACAATGAGCAGTTCTTC.

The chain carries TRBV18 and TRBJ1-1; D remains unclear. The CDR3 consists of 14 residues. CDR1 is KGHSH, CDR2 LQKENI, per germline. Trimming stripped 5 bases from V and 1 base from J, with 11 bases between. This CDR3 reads CASSEDIRNTEAFF. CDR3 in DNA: TGTGCCAGCTCAGAGGATATAAGGAACACTGAAGCTTTCTTT.

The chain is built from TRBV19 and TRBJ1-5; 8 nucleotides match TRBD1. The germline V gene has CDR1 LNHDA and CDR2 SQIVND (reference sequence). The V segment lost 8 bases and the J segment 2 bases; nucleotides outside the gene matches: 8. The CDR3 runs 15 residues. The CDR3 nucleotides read TGTGCCAGTGGGGACGGGACAGGAGGCAATCAGCCCCAGCATTTT. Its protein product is CASGDGTGGNQPQHF.

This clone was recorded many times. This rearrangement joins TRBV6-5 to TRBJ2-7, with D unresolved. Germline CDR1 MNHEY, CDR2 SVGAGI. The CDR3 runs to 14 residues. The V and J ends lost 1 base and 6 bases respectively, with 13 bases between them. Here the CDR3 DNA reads TGTGCCAGCAGTTACTTAGGGTTAGTTGCCGAGCAGTACTTC. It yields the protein CASSYLGLVAEQYF.

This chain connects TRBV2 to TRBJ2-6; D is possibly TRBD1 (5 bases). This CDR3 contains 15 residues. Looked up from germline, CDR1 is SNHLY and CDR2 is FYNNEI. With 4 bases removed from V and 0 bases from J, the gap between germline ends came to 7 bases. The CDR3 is CASSADSSGANVLTF. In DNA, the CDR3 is TGTGCCAGCAGTGCCGACAGCTCTGGGGCCAACGTCCTGACTTTC. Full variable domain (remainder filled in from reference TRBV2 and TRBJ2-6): EPEVTQTPSHQVTQMGQEVILRCVPISNHLYFYWYRQILGQKVEFLVSFYNNEISEKSEIFDDQFSVERPDGSNFTLKIRSTKLEDSAMYFCASSADSSGANVLTFGAGSRLTVL.

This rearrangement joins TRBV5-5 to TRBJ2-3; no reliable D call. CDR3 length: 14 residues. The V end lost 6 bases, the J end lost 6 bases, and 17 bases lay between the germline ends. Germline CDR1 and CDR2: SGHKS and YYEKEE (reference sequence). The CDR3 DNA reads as TGTGCCAGCACCCCTTTCCGGAGCCAGGATACGCAGTATTTT. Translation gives CASTPFRSQDTQYF.

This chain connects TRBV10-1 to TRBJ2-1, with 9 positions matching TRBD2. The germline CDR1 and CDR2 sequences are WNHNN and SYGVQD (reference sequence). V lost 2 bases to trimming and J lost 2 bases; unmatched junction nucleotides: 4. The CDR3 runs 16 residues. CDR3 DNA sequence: TGCGCCAGCAGTGAGATGACTAGCGGTGCCTACAATGAGCAGTTCTTC. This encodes CASSEMTSGAYNEQFF.

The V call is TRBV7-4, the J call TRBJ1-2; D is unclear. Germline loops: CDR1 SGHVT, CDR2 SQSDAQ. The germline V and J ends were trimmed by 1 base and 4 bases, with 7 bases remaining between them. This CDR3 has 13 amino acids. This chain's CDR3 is CASSLGPVYGYTF. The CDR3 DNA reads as TGTGCCAGCAGCTTAGGACCGGTCTATGGCTACACCTTC.

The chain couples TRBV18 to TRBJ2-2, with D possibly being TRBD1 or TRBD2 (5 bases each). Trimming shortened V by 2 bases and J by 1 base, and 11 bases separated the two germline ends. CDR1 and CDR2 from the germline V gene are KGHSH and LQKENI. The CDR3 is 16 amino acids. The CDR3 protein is CASSPWGPGNTGELFF. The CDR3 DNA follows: TGTGCCAGCTCACCATGGGGACCGGGGAACACCGGGGAGCTGTTTTTT.

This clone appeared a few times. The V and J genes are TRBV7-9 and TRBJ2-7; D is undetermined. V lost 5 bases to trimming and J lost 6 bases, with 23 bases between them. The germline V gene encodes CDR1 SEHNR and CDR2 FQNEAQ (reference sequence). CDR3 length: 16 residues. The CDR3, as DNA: TGTGCCAGCAGCCTCCTCGGTGGAGAAGCTCCTGGCGAGCAGTACTTC. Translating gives CASSLLGGEAPGEQYF.

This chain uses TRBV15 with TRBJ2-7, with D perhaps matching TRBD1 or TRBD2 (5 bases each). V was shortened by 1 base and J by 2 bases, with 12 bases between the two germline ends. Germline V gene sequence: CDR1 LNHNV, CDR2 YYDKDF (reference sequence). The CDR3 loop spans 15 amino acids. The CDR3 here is CATSRAGPGTYEQYF. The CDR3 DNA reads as TGTGCCACCAGCAGAGCGGGGCCAGGTACCTACGAGCAGTACTTC.

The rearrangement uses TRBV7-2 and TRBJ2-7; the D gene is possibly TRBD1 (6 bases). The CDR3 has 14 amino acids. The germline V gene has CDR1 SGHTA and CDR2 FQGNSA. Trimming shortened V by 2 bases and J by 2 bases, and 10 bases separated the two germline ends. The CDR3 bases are TGTGCCAGCAGCTTAAGGACAGCTACCTACGAGCAGTACTTC. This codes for CASSLRTATYEQYF. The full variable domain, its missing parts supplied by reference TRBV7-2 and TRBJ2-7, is GAGVSQSPSNKVTEKGKDVELRCDPISGHTALYWYRQSLGQGLEFLIYFQGNSAPDKSGLPSDRFSAERTGGSVSTLTIQRTQQEDSAVYLCASSLRTATYEQYFGPGTRLTVT.

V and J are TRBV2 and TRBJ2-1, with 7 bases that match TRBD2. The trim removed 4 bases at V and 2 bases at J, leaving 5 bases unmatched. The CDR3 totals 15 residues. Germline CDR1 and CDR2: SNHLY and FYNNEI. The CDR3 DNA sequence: TGTGCCAGCAGTGGGGCAGCGGGGACCTACAATGAGCAGTTCTTC. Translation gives CASSGAAGTYNEQFF.

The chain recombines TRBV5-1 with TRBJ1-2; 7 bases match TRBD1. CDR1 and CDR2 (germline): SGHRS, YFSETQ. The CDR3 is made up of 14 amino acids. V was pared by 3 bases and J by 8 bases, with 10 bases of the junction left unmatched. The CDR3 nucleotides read TGCGCCAGCAGCTCAACAACAGGGGCTGAGGGCTACACCTTC. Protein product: CASSSTTGAEGYTF.

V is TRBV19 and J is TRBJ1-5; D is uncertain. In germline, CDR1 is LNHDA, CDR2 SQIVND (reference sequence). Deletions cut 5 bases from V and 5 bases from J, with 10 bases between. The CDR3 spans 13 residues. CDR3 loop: CASSVLSHQPQHF. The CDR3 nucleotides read TGTGCCAGTAGTGTCCTTTCCCATCAGCCCCAGCATTTT.

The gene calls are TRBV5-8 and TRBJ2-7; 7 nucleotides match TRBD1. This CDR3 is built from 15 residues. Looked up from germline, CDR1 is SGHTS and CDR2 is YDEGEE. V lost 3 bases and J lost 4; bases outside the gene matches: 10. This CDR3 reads CASSSPGQVSYEQYF. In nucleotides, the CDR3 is TGTGCCAGCAGCTCCCCTGGACAGGTTTCGTACGAGCAGTACTTC.

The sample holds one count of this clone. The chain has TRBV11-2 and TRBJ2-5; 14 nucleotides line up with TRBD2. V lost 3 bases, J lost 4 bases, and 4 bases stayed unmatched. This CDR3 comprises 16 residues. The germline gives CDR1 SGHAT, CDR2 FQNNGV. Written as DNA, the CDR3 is TGTGCCAGCAGCTTGGGGACTAGCGGGAGTTTAGAGACCCAGTACTTC. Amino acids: CASSLGTSGSLETQYF.